These 32 T cell receptor beta chains share one sample of origin, sequenced in a study of cytomegalovirus exposure and HLA in healthy donors. The PCR had 60 Vbeta and 13 Jbeta primers. Only in-frame clones appear in the TCRdb table, and some are missing; sequencing was by immunoSEQ multiplex PCR. The sample records 100,000 to 150,000 clones, 70% to 80% being singletons. Sequenced sample: PBMCs. Receptors were obtained from a woman between 50 and 59 years old in good health and CMV-seropositive.

The chain joins TRBV6-6 to TRBJ1-4; 9 nucleotides match TRBD1. Germline V gene sequence: CDR1 MNHNY, CDR2 SVGAGI (reference sequence). This CDR3 has 14 residues. After removal of 7 bases from V and 7 bases from J, the junction contained 7 bases not matched to a gene. CDR3 DNA: TGTGCCAGCACCCGGACAGGGGATGTTGAAAAACTGTTTTTT. Protein product: CASTRTGDVEKLFF.

V usage is TRBV4-3 and J usage is TRBJ2-5; 8 bases fit TRBD1. The last part of the DNA fits TRBJ2-7 better; the J call may be wrong. The length of the CDR3 is 15 residues. Per germline, CDR1 LGHNA and CDR2 YSLEER. CDR3 loop: CASSQDGTGSYEQYF. The CDR3 coding sequence is TGCGCCAGCAGCCAAGACGGGACAGGCTCCTACGAGCAGTACTTC.

This clone was found a few times. V and J are TRBV27 and TRBJ1-1, with 9 bases fitting TRBD1. Germline CDR1 reads MNHEY; CDR2 reads SMNVEV (reference sequence). There are 15 residues in the CDR3. The V gene end was trimmed by 6 bases and the J gene end by 4 bases; junction bases not matched to a gene: 9. As DNA, the CDR3 is TGTGCCAGCAGCTTAAGGGGACAGGGTGGCACTGAAGCTTTCTTT. Protein sequence: CASSLRGQGGTEAFF.

The chain uses TRBV9 and TRBJ1-2; TRBD1 agrees at 8 bases. The CDR3 is 14 amino acids. The germline V gene has CDR1 SGDLS and CDR2 YYNGEE. The junction had 7 bases not matched to a gene; V was cut back by 5 bases and J by 4 bases. The CDR3 protein is CASSRQGTAYGYTF. The CDR3 region has the DNA TGTGCCAGCAGTCGACAGGGGACGGCCTATGGCTACACCTTC.

V is TRBV5-4 and J is TRBJ2-1, with 8 bases identical to TRBD2. The CDR3 covers 16 residues. The V gene end was trimmed by 1 base and the J gene end by 8 bases; junction bases not matched to a gene: 11. The germline CDR1 and CDR2 sequences are SGHNT and YYREEE (reference sequence). The CDR3 coding sequence is TGTGCCAGCAGCTTGCCGGGCGGACTAGCTGGTTATGAGCAGTTCTTC. Translating gives CASSLPGGLAGYEQFF.

This chain uses TRBV5-4 with TRBJ2-1, with 8 bases fitting TRBD2. The CDR3 has 18 amino acids. Trimming removed 4 bases from V and 0 bases from J; junction bases left unmatched: 12. Germline assignment: CDR1 SGHNT and CDR2 YYREEE (reference sequence). As DNA, the CDR3 is TGTGCCAGCAGCCCCCCTCGGGGGGGTCCAAGCTCCTACAATGAGCAGTTCTTC. Its protein product is CASSPPRGGPSSYNEQFF.

The chain links TRBV6-5 to TRBJ2-1; 8 positions agree with TRBD2. V shed 0 bases, J shed 5 bases, and the junction held 6 bases outside the gene matches. This CDR3 spans 16 amino acids. Germline V gives CDR1 MNHEY, CDR2 SVGAGI. CDR3 DNA: TGTGCCAGCAGTTACTCGAGCGGGAGAGTGGACAATGAGCAGTTCTTC. This translates into CASSYSSGRVDNEQFF.

The chain links TRBV11-3 to TRBJ2-7; D not resolved. Deletions cut 4 bases from V and 6 bases from J, with 7 bases between. This CDR3 is built from 11 residues. Per the germline V gene, CDR1 is SGHNT and CDR2 is YENEEA. This CDR3 is CASSSKLEQYF. CDR3 bases: TGTGCCAGCAGCTCAAAGCTCGAGCAGTACTTC.

This clone has more than one count but fewer than ten. J is TRBJ2-3 and V is TRBV5-1; D is uncertain. CDR1 and CDR2 (germline): SGHRS, YFSETQ. The CDR3 totals 13 residues. Trimming left V 9 bases short and J 2 bases short, with 13 bases between. The CDR3 nucleotides are TGCGCCACCGCGACTCAACCCACAGATACGCAGTATTTT. Its protein is CATATQPTDTQYF.

The rearrangement uses TRBV5-1 and TRBJ1-1; 7 nucleotides agree with TRBD1. The CDR3 consists of 15 residues. V was pared by 5 bases and J by 1 base, with 8 bases of the junction left unmatched. Per germline, CDR1 SGHRS and CDR2 YFSETQ. This CDR3 is CASRETTGANTEAFF. CDR3 DNA sequence: TGCGCCAGCAGGGAAACCACAGGGGCGAACACTGAAGCTTTCTTT.

The V gene is TRBV4-1, the J gene TRBJ2-3; 7 nucleotides match TRBD2. V lost 4 bases and J lost 3; bases outside the gene matches: 4. The CDR3 spans 14 residues. The germline V gene has CDR1 MGHRA and CDR2 YSYEKL. The CDR3 spells CASSREGRTDTQYF. The CDR3 bases are TGCGCCAGCAGCCGGGAGGGAAGAACAGATACGCAGTATTTT.

The rearrangement joins TRBV29-1 to TRBJ2-2; D call uncertain. Germline CDR1 and CDR2: SQVTM and ANQGSEA. Trimming left V 4 bases short and J 3 bases short, with 9 bases between. This CDR3 region has 13 residues. In DNA form, the CDR3 reads TGCAGCGTTGGCGAGCCCGACACCGGGGAGCTGTTTTTT. It specifies CSVGEPDTGELFF.

In its sample, this clone was seen a few times. The V and J genes are TRBV7-2 and TRBJ1-2, with TRBD1 matching 7 bases. The germline V gene has CDR1 SGHTA and CDR2 FQGNSA. V gave up 6 bases and J gave up 5 bases; unmatched junction bases: 6. CDR3 length: 13 amino acids. The CDR3 region is CASRGDSRYGYTF. The CDR3 DNA sequence: TGTGCCAGCAGGGGGGACAGTCGTTATGGCTACACCTTC.

The rearrangement links TRBV7-2 to TRBJ1-5, with D tentatively TRBD1 (6 bases). V shed 3 bases and J shed 0 bases, with 15 bases lying between them. There are 17 residues in the CDR3. Germline CDR1 SGHTA, CDR2 FQGNSA. For the CDR3, the DNA is TGTGCCAGCAGCTTCATTACAGGGTCCTATAGCAATCAGCCCCAGCATTTT. Its protein product is CASSFITGSYSNQPQHF.

The chain uses TRBV6-6 and TRBJ1-5; possible D gene TRBD1, 6 bases. Germline CDR1 is MNHNY and CDR2 is SVGAGI (reference sequence). The CDR3 extends over 16 amino acids. V was trimmed by 2 bases and J by 1 base, leaving 12 bases between them. CDR3 bases: TGTGCCAGCAGTTACCAAGGGGGTAGAAGCAATCAGCCCCAGCATTTT. Residues: CASSYQGGRSNQPQHF.

V usage is TRBV6-5 and J usage is TRBJ1-2; D is possibly TRBD1 (5 bases). CDR1 is MNHEY and CDR2 is SVGAGI in the germline V gene. The CDR3 runs 14 residues. The V and J ends lost 0 bases and 4 bases respectively, with 9 bases between them. Written as DNA, the CDR3 is TGTGCCAGCAGTTACTCACGGGGGACCTATGGCTACACCTTC. Protein sequence: CASSYSRGTYGYTF.

The chain is built from TRBV4-3 and TRBJ2-5, with 9 bases identical to TRBD1. J was trimmed by 4 bases and V by 3 bases; bases with no gene match: 12. CDR1 and CDR2 from the germline V gene are LGHNA and YSLEER. CDR3 length equals 17 residues. The CDR3 DNA is TGCGCCAGCAGCCATGGATTACAGACAGGGGGTCGAGAGACCCAGTACTTC. It encodes CASSHGLQTGGRETQYF.

The rearrangement links TRBV5-1 to TRBJ2-2; D unresolved. The CDR3 spans 15 residues. V lost 0 bases and J lost 5, with 11 bases in between. Germline CDR1 reads SGHRS; CDR2 reads YFSETQ. The CDR3 DNA reads TGCGCCAGCAGCTTGGTACCGGGTGGAACCGGGGAGCTGTTTTTT. Encoded protein: CASSLVPGGTGELFF.

The CDR3 here is CASSQFHRADYGYTF. The CDR3 bases are TGCGCCAGCAGTCAATTCCACAGGGCCGACTATGGCTACACCTTC. This chain uses TRBV23-1 with TRBJ1-2, with D maybe TRBD1 (6 bases). TRBV23-1 is identified as an open reading frame with a role that is uncertain. This CDR3 region has 15 residues. Trimming shortened V by 1 base and J by 3 bases, and 12 bases separated the two germline ends.

The V gene is TRBV5-1, the J gene TRBJ1-1, with D perhaps matching TRBD1 (5 bases). CDR3 size: 15 residues. Per germline, CDR1 SGHRS and CDR2 YFSETQ. V dropped 5 bases and J dropped 1 base, with 15 bases sitting between them. The CDR3 loop reads CASRDDWRGNTEAFF. The CDR3 region has the DNA TGCGCCAGCAGGGATGACTGGAGGGGGAACACTGAAGCTTTCTTT.

This clone has only a few counts. The chain couples TRBV4-1 to TRBJ2-5; tentative D call: TRBD2 (5 bases). CDR1 and CDR2 from the germline V gene are MGHRA and YSYEKL. The CDR3 contains 12 residues. Between the trimmed V and J ends, which lost 0 bases and 10 bases, there was a span of 9 bases. CDR3 coding DNA: TGCGCCAGCAGCCAAGACGGGGTGAACCAGTACTTC. It translates to CASSQDGVNQYF.

This clone was recorded a few times. The gene calls are TRBV30 and TRBJ1-1, with 7 bases that match TRBD1. The germline V gene encodes CDR1 GTSNPN and CDR2 SVGIG (reference sequence). The CDR3 is 13 amino acids. The ends lost 5 bases at V and 4 bases at J; junction bases unmatched: 7. CDR3 sequence (DNA): TGTGCCTGGGCTCAGACAGGGTTCACTGAAGCTTTCTTT. Residues: CAWAQTGFTEAFF.

V gene TRBV6-1 combines with J gene TRBJ1-1; D might be TRBD1 (6 bases). The length of the CDR3 is 13 residues. V gave up 6 bases and J gave up 2 bases, with 10 bases separating them. Germline lookup yields CDR1 MNHNS and CDR2 SASEGT. CDR3: CASSTQGNTEAFF. In nucleotides, the CDR3 is TGTGCCAGCAGCACACAGGGAAACACTGAAGCTTTCTTT.

The chain uses TRBV4-3 and TRBJ1-1, with 9 nucleotides matching TRBD1. The CDR3 is 18 amino acids. Germline values: CDR1 LGHNA, CDR2 YSLEER. Unmatched junction bases numbered 13, after V lost 0 bases and J lost 5 bases. CDR3 residues: CASSQDQGTGRWWTEAFF. DNA of the CDR3: TGCGCCAGCAGCCAAGATCAGGGGACAGGGAGGTGGTGGACTGAAGCTTTCTTT.

The chain combines TRBV5-1 with TRBJ2-3, with 9 bases aligning to TRBD2. The CDR3 totals 14 residues. CDR1 and CDR2 from the germline V gene are SGHRS and YFSETQ. J gave up 6 bases and V 7 bases, and 9 bases lay outside the gene matches. CDR3 loop: CASVGGGAYDTQYF. The CDR3 DNA follows: TGCGCCAGCGTCGGCGGGGGGGCGTATGATACGCAGTATTTT.

CDR3 in DNA: TGTGCCAGCAGCTCACGACTACAGAACACTGAAGCTTTCTTT. It translates to CASSSRLQNTEAFF. V gene TRBV11-2 combines with J gene TRBJ1-1; D remains ambiguous. CDR1 is SGHAT and CDR2 is FQNNGV in the germline V gene. Between the trimmed V and J ends, which lost 4 bases and 1 base, there was a span of 10 bases. The CDR3 extends over 14 amino acids. Looking up the rest from reference TRBV11-2 and TRBJ1-1 gives the full variable domain: EAGVAQSPRYKIIEKRQSVAFWCNPISGHATLYWYQQILGQGPKLLIQFQNNGVVDDSQLPKDRFSAERLKGVDSTLKIQPAKLEDSAVYLCASSSRLQNTEAFFGQGTRLTVV.

V is TRBV7-2 and J is TRBJ2-1; 9 nucleotides match TRBD2. Losses at the gene ends were 1 base for V and 7 bases for J; bases not matched to a gene: 8. Germline V CDR1 and CDR2: SGHTA, FQGNSA. The CDR3 covers 16 residues. CDR3 coding DNA: TGTGCCAGCAGCTTAGGGCGGTCTAGCGGGGTTAATGAGCAGTTCTTC. Residues: CASSLGRSSGVNEQFF.

This clone was found a few times. V gene TRBV4-1 combines with J gene TRBJ2-1, with D tentatively TRBD1 (7 bases). In germline, CDR1 is MGHRA, CDR2 YSYEKL. This CDR3 comprises 13 residues. V lost 4 bases and J lost 7, with 11 bases in between. DNA for the CDR3: TGCGCCAGCAGCCGTCCAGGGGGGAATGAGCAGTTCTTC. Protein: CASSRPGGNEQFF.

This clone was seen a handful of times. The V call is TRBV11-1, the J call TRBJ2-1, with 13 bases fitting TRBD2. CDR3 length: 15 residues. In germline, CDR1 is SGHAT, CDR2 FQDESV (reference sequence). V was pared by 4 bases and J by 7 bases, with 4 bases of the junction left unmatched. The CDR3 region is CASSSGLAGVNEQFF. The CDR3 DNA follows: TGTGCCAGCAGCTCTGGACTAGCGGGGGTAAATGAGCAGTTCTTC.

The rearrangement joins TRBV5-4 to TRBJ2-7; the match to TRBD1 covers 7 bases. The junction had 4 bases not matched to a gene; V was cut back by 0 bases and J by 7 bases. CDR1 is SGHNT and CDR2 is YYREEE in the germline V gene (reference sequence). The CDR3 consists of 13 residues. Here the CDR3 DNA reads TGTGCCAGCAGCTTGGGACAGGGTCGAGAGCAGTACTTC. Its translation is CASSLGQGREQYF.

The chain carries TRBV30 and TRBJ2-5; 7 bases map to TRBD2. Per the germline V gene, CDR1 is GTSNPN and CDR2 is SVGIG (reference sequence). The trim removed 1 base at V and 4 bases at J, leaving 3 bases unmatched. The CDR3 length is 13 residues. The CDR3 DNA reads TGTGCCTGGAGTGGCGGGAGTGGAGAGACCCAGTACTTC. Protein: CAWSGGSGETQYF.

V usage is TRBV27 and J usage is TRBJ2-2; D might be TRBD1 (6 bases). The V gene lost 1 base and the J gene lost 6 bases, with 12 bases spanning the gap. Germline V lookup: CDR1 MNHEY, CDR2 SMNVEV (reference sequence). CDR3 size: 15 residues. Written as DNA, the CDR3 is TGTGCCAGCAGTTTATGGTCAGGGGTCCCCGGGGAGCTGTTTTTT. The encoded protein is CASSLWSGVPGELFF.